This T cell receptor beta chain appears in the sequencing data of a study of blood T cell repertoires in COVID-19. About the study: Sample material is recorded as cDNA or gDNA derived from T cells, B-cell-depleted T cells, or PBMCs.

CDR3 length equals 17 residues. Germline V gene data show CDR1 as SGHTA and CDR2 as FQGNSA. V was shortened by 1 base and J by 4 bases, with 14 bases between the two germline ends. In the study's own analysis: Quantification of nucleated cells was approximated via reference gene primer amplification. Produced via immunoSEQ multiplex PCR; TCRdb's table is partial and in-frame only. V, J and clone size are those of that table, while D and trimming were read from the DNA. The sample holds more than 150,000 clones; approximately 82% are singletons and the top ten take approximately 15%. Across about two dozen US areas, participants ranged in age from 18 to 89 years. The recovered donors of Cohort 3 showed two negative PCRs, clearance, or symptom resolution.

This chain connects TRBV7-2 to TRBJ2-6, with D possibly being TRBD2 (7 bases). The TCR originated in a woman aged 45-65 years who had recovered from COVID-19. Sequencing was performed on PBMCs or T cells enriched from blood (not recorded which). The CDR3 sequence: CASSLGGGGGGANVLTF. CDR3 bases: TGTGCCAGCAGCTTAGGCGGGGGCGGGGGCGGGGCCAACGTCCTGACTTTC.